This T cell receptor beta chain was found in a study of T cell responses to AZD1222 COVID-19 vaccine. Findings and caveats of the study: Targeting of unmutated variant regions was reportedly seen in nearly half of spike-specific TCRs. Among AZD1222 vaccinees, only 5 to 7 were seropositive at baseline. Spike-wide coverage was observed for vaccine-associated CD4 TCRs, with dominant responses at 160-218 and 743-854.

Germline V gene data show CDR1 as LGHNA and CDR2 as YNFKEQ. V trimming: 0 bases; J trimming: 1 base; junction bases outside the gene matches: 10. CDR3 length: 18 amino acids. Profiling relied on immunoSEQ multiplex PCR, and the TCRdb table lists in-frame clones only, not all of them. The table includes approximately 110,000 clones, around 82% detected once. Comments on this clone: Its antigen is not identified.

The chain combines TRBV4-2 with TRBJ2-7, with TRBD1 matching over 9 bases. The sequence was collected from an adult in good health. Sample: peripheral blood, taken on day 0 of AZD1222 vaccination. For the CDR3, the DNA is TGTGCCAGCAGCCAAGATCTGACCCGGACAGGGGCATCCTACGAGCAGTACTTC. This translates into CASSQDLTRTGASYEQYF.